A selection of T cell receptor beta chains follows, all from one sample in a study of blood T cell repertoires in COVID-19. Only in-frame clones appear in the TCRdb table, and some are missing; sequencing was by immunoSEQ multiplex PCR. This sample has approximately 150,000 clones, with over 75% found just once. The specimen sequenced was PBMCs or T cells enriched from blood (not recorded which). The receptors stem from a human donor with acute COVID-19. The donor label of this sample is uncertain. Both conserved end residues are part of each CDR3. D genes are given only for firm matches.

J gene: TRBJ2-3
V gene: TRBV10-3
D gene: TRBD2
CDR3 protein: CAITGSGGATDTQYF

J gene: TRBJ1-1
V gene: TRBV6-5
D gene: -
CDR3 protein: CASSYSAGLNTEAFF

J gene: TRBJ2-1
V gene: TRBV7-9
D gene: TRBD2
CDR3 protein: CASRATGGIYNEQFF

J gene: TRBJ2-3
V gene: TRBV9
D gene: TRBD2
CDR3 protein: CASSVGVSGGTDTQYF

J gene: TRBJ2-1
V gene: TRBV6-4
D gene: TRBD2
CDR3 protein: CASSERGGSYNEQFF

J gene: TRBJ1-2
V gene: TRBV6-2/TRBV6-3
D gene: -
CDR3 protein: CASSPIGQRGYGYTF

J gene: TRBJ2-7
V gene: TRBV29-1
D gene: TRBD1
CDR3 protein: CSPSPGTVIPPDEQYF

J gene: TRBJ2-5
V gene: TRBV7-9
D gene: -
CDR3 protein: CASSLPFGEETQYF

J gene: TRBJ1-1
V gene: TRBV9
D gene: -
CDR3 protein: CASSGLMNTEAFF

J gene: TRBJ1-1
V gene: TRBV6-5
D gene: -
CDR3 protein: CASSYSRTGIPEAFF

J gene: TRBJ1-5
V gene: TRBV19
D gene: TRBD1
CDR3 protein: CASPTGRFSGWNQPQHF

J gene: TRBJ1-5
V gene: TRBV3-1/TRBV3-2
D gene: TRBD1
CDR3 protein: CASSQTGQTLYSNQPQHF

J gene: TRBJ1-2
V gene: TRBV19
D gene: -
CDR3 protein: CASSHNLQGPSYGYTF

J gene: TRBJ2-3
V gene: TRBV7-9
D gene: -
CDR3 protein: CASSLDRPGDTQYF

J gene: TRBJ2-5
V gene: TRBV30
D gene: TRBD2
CDR3 protein: CACPGLAGETQYF

J gene: TRBJ1-1
V gene: TRBV5-1
D gene: -
CDR3 protein: CASSYEQGVAFF

J gene: TRBJ2-7
V gene: TRBV11-2
D gene: TRBD1
CDR3 protein: CASSLDRVEQYF

J gene: TRBJ2-2
V gene: TRBV29-1
D gene: TRBD2
CDR3 protein: CSVDPGGAMSGELFF

J gene: TRBJ1-3
V gene: TRBV2
D gene: -
CDR3 protein: CASATEAGNTIYF

J gene: TRBJ1-1
V gene: TRBV5-1
D gene: -
CDR3 protein: CASSLAGGSTEAFF

J gene: TRBJ1-6
V gene: TRBV6-5
D gene: -
CDR3 protein: CASSSGENSPLHF

J gene: TRBJ2-3
V gene: TRBV4-3
D gene: -
CDR3 protein: CASSPGQRTDTQYF

J gene: TRBJ2-2
V gene: TRBV7-6
D gene: -
CDR3 protein: CASSFQAGNTGELFF

J gene: TRBJ2-2
V gene: TRBV2
D gene: -
CDR3 protein: CASSDRGEVAGELFF

J gene: TRBJ2-7
V gene: TRBV7-9
D gene: TRBD2
CDR3 protein: CASSLVRGAVYEQYF

J gene: TRBJ1-5
V gene: TRBV19
D gene: -
CDR3 protein: CASSTEPGQPQHF

J gene: TRBJ2-2
V gene: TRBV10-3
D gene: TRBD2
CDR3 protein: CAISESGGFTGELFF

J gene: TRBJ1-6
V gene: TRBV19
D gene: -
CDR3 protein: CASTFRGDNSPLHF

J gene: TRBJ2-7
V gene: TRBV7-2
D gene: -
CDR3 protein: CASSPSVGYQYEQYF

J gene: TRBJ1-5
V gene: TRBV5-6
D gene: TRBD1
CDR3 protein: CASSHSVRDRGGQPQHF

J gene: TRBJ2-7
V gene: TRBV18
D gene: -
CDR3 protein: CASSPSGADDEQYF

J gene: TRBJ1-6
V gene: TRBV27
D gene: TRBD1
CDR3 protein: CASRSAGTGPASPLHF

J gene: TRBJ1-3
V gene: TRBV3-1/TRBV3-2
D gene: -
CDR3 protein: CASSQEGRLGAGNTIYF

J gene: TRBJ2-1
V gene: TRBV27
D gene: TRBD2
CDR3 protein: CASSLIPGLAGNEQFF

J gene: TRBJ2-6
V gene: TRBV19
D gene: -
CDR3 protein: CASSTPPGSGANVLTF